The sequence of this T cell receptor (beta chain) was determined in a study of OX40 agonist ivuxolimab in advanced cancers. Overall study context: Those enrolled were about 80% male, with a mean age of about 66 years and ages from about 20 to 90. The eligibility criteria allowed prior anti-PD-1, anti-PD-L1 or anti-CTLA-4 therapy, and 40% had some.

Germline CDR1 reads LNHDA; CDR2 reads SQIVND (reference sequence). The CDR3 consists of 12 residues. V shed 7 bases and J shed 6 bases, with 11 bases lying between them. Data came from immunoSEQ multiplex PCR; TCRdb stores just in-frame clones and leaves some out. The table has roughly 80,000 clones, less than 95% seen once. This sequence was found in an adult with an advanced solid tumor such as melanoma, head and neck, liver or kidney cancer. Sequenced material: CD4+ or CD8+ T cells sorted from blood, taken in a trial of the OX40 agonist ivuxolimab. The chain employs TRBV19 and TRBJ2-3; D gene ambiguous. As DNA, the CDR3 is TGTGCCAGTATGGGCAGTGTGGATACGCAGTATTTT. The encoded protein is CASMGSVDTQYF.